Sequencing of this T cell receptor beta chain was carried out in a study of neurological immune-mediated disorders. The ends lost 5 bases at V and 3 bases at J; junction bases unmatched: 11. Per the germline V gene, CDR1 is SGHVS and CDR2 is FNYEAQ. The CDR3 has 16 amino acids. Overall study findings and caveats: Phylogenetic grouping put 18 of 34 multiple sclerosis patients' repertoires into one related-CDR3 cluster, a possible signature. Expansion of TCR clones was greatest in HTLV-1-associated myelopathy and smallest in multiple sclerosis, where it fell below that of healthy controls.

In this sample, this clonotype turned up a few times. What it binds is not known. TCRdb called the 5' RACE reads again in MiXCR, with one record for every CDR3 protein. The sample carries roughly 88,000 distinct CDR3 sequences, around 3.5% recorded once. The sample comprised PBMCs. The chain joins TRBV7-6 to TRBJ1-2; TRBD1 aligns across 8 bases. The receptor comes from a woman between 45 and 60 years old with multiple sclerosis. The CDR3 loop reads CASSTPAGGADYGYTF. CDR3 DNA sequence: TGTGCCAGCAGCACCCCGGCAGGGGGCGCGGACTATGGCTACACCTTC.